Shown below are 7 T cell receptor beta chains from a single sample sequenced in a study of shared clonotypes between healthy human individuals (dated by TCRdb to between 2020 and 2021). The receptor library was made with the immunoSEQ multiplex PCR assay. TCRdb retrieved this table from immuneACCESS and kept in-frame rearrangements only. Not all clones are present; in checked studies, unresolved V genes account for under half, and no reason is known for the remainder. This sample is represented by 800,000 to 1,200,000 clones; approximately 80% of them were singletons. Of the sample, more than 0.45% is held by the ten largest clones. Specimen: memory CD4+ T cells from PBMCs. The label giving this sample's cell subset or site can be read as: CD45RA-negative fraction. These receptors came from a man younger than 35 in good health. Some clones in this sample may be carry-over from other donors' samples.

Regarding this clone: A much larger clone lies one base from this, so it may be a read error. Within the sample, other DNA sequences also encode this same CDR3. The CDR3 sequence is CASRLAGQETQYF. The CDR3 region has the DNA TGTGCCAGCAGACTAGCGGGACAAGAGACCCAGTACTTC. The chain is built from TRBV7-2 and TRBJ2-5, with 10 bases lining up with TRBD2. This CDR3 comprises 13 residues. The germline V gene has CDR1 SGHTA and CDR2 FQGNSA. Trimming cost V 6 bases and J 2 bases; bases outside gene matches: 0.

This clone was observed a single time. The chain has TRBV5-4 and TRBJ2-1, with 8 bases identical to TRBD2. The CDR3 runs to 15 residues. Germline loops: CDR1 SGHNT, CDR2 YYREEE (reference sequence). The J segment lost 4 bases and the V segment lost 4 bases, leaving 7 bases of the junction unmatched. The CDR3 DNA is TGTGCCAGCAGCCCGAGCGGGAGTGTATACAATGAGCAGTTCTTC. This translates into CASSPSGSVYNEQFF. The full variable domain, its missing parts supplied by reference TRBV5-4 and TRBJ2-1, is ETGVTQSPTHLIKTRGQQVTLRCSSQSGHNTVSWYQQALGQGPQFIFQYYREEENGRGNFPPRFSGLQFPNYSSELNVNALELDDSALYLCASSPSGSVYNEQFFGPGTRLTVL.

The genes are TRBV10-3 and TRBJ1-5, with TRBD1 matching 7 bases. Germline V lookup: CDR1 ENHRY, CDR2 SYGVKD. The CDR3 sequence is 15 residues long. J gave up 5 bases and V 10 bases, and 14 bases lay outside the gene matches. The CDR3 nucleotides read TGTGCCACTTCGGACAGGCTTAATTCCGATCAGCCCCAGCATTTT. As protein: CATSDRLNSDQPQHF.

The chain uses TRBV5-6 and TRBJ1-4, with D unclear. This CDR3 is built from 13 residues. Trimming left V 1 base short and J 7 bases short, with 8 bases between. CDR1 and CDR2 (germline): SGHDT, YYEEEE. In nucleotides, the CDR3 is TGTGCCAGCAGCTTGAGGAACAGTGAAAAACTGTTTTTT. Residues: CASSLRNSEKLFF. Filled out from reference TRBV5-6 and TRBJ1-4, the complete variable domain reads DAGVTQSPTHLIKTRGQQVTLRCSPKSGHDTVSWYQQALGQGPQFIFQYYEEEERQRGNFPDRFSGHQFPNYSSELNVNALLLGDSALYLCASSLRNSEKLFFGSGTQLSVL.

This chain joins TRBV28 and TRBJ1-4; no reliable D call. CDR1 MDHEN and CDR2 SYDVKM come from the germline V gene. CDR3 size: 11 residues. Trimming took off 5 bases at V and 3 bases at J, with 1 base between the two ends. This CDR3 reads CASSPNEKLFF. DNA for the CDR3: TGTGCCAGCAGTCCTAATGAAAAACTGTTTTTT.

The rearrangement joins TRBV7-9 to TRBJ2-2, with a weak D call TRBD2 (5 bases). Looked up from germline, CDR1 is SEHNR and CDR2 is FQNEAQ (reference sequence). The length of the CDR3 is 12 residues. Deletions cut 6 bases from V and 7 bases from J, with 9 bases between. The CDR3 loop reads CASSLSVGELFF. The CDR3 bases are TGTGCCAGCAGTCTTAGCGTCGGGGAGCTGTTTTTT.

The chain carries TRBV21-1 and TRBJ2-2; the tabulated D call, TRBD2, remains unverified against the DNA. TRBV21-1 counts as a pseudogene. The CDR3 has 17 amino acids. Here the CDR3 reads CASSKDENGRAPGELFF. In DNA form, the CDR3 reads TGTGCCAGCAGCAAAGATGAAAACGGGAGGGCCCCCGGGGAGCTGTTTTTT.